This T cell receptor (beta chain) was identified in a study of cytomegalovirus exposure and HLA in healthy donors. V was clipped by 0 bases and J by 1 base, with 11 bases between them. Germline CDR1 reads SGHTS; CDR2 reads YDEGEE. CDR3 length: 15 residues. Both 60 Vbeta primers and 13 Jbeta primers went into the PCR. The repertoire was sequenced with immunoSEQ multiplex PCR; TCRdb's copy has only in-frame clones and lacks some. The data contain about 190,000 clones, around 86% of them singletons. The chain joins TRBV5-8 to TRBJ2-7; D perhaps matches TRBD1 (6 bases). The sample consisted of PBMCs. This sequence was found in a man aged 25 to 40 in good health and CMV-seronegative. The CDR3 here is CASSLAGTTSYEQYF. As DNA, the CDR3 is TGTGCCAGCAGCTTGGCCGGGACAACGTCCTACGAGCAGTACTTC. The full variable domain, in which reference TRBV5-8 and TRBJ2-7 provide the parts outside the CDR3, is EAGVTQSPTHLIKTRGQQATLRCSPISGHTSVYWYQQALGLGLQFLLWYDEGEERNRGNFPPRFSGRQFPNYSSELNVNALELEDSALYLCASSLAGTTSYEQYFGPGTRLTVT.